This entry features one T cell receptor (beta chain) sequence. This CDR3 has 15 amino acids. The V segment lost 6 bases and the J segment 7 bases; nucleotides outside the gene matches: 9. CDR1 MNHEY and CDR2 SVGEGT come from the germline V gene. The data are from a study of T cells after yellow fever vaccination. Each CDR3 protein gets one entry after TCRdb re-called the 5' RACE reads with MiXCR. The sample consists of about 160,000 distinct CDR3 sequences, approximately 6.7% of them appearing once. The source of this sequence is a man between 18 and 29 years old who received the YFV17D yellow fever vaccine. The chain links TRBV6-2 or TRBV6-3 to TRBJ1-5; 10 bases agree with TRBD1. This material consisted of CD4+ T cells sorted from PBMCs, taken less than 6 days after the first yellow fever vaccination. In nucleotides, the CDR3 is TGTGCCAGCAGAGATGGGACAGGGGCAAGGCAGCCCCAGCATTTT. Amino acids: CASRDGTGARQPQHF.